This T cell receptor (beta chain) came from a study of T cells in tuberculosis. About the study: CD1B tetramers identified T cells specific for mycobacterial lipid GMM. IGRA-negative adolescents, IGRA-positive adolescents with latent tuberculosis and adults with active tuberculosis formed this South African cohort.

Some clones are missing from TCRdb's copy, which holds only in-frame ones; the method was immunoSEQ multiplex PCR. The data contain some 30,000 clones, about 85% of them singletons. As for this clone: Antigen: not known.

The time point was: new active TB diagnosis, blood taken before or within 7 days of starting treatment. Study findings and constraints: Shorter CDR3-alpha in active tuberculosis partly drove smaller distances.

The CDR3 covers 18 residues. Germline CDR1 reads SGHDN; CDR2 reads FVKESK. V was clipped by 4 bases and J by 5 bases; unmatched bases: 11. The V gene is TRBV14, the J gene TRBJ1-6; TRBD1 matches at 10 bases. The source is an adult with tuberculosis. Material: PBMCs, obtained at tuberculosis diagnosis. The CDR3 nucleotides are TGTGCCAGCAGCCGGGGGACAGGGGTCTCGACTAATAATTCACCCCTCCACTTT. Translation: CASSRGTGVSTNNSPLHF. Full variable domain (rest looked up from reference TRBV14 and TRBJ1-6): EAGVTQFPSHSVIEKGQTVTLRCDPISGHDNLYWYRRVMGKEIKFLLHFVKESKQDESGMPNNRFLAERTGGTYSTLKVQPAELEDSGVYFCASSRGTGVSTNNSPLHFGNGTRLTVT.